This TCR beta chain was sequenced for a study of monozygotic twins with inflammatory bowel disease. The UMIs contained a 6-nucleotide sample barcode. They were added by template switching during cDNA synthesis. TCRdb reprocessed the 5' RACE reads, keeping one entry per CDR3 protein, no DNA. This table lists 350,000 to 500,000 distinct CDR3 sequences. Study findings and constraints: IBD patients exhibited fewer clonotypes shared with other individuals than healthy twins, particularly with disease activity. No difference was seen in repertoire similarity between concordant and discordant twins, possibly from limited power.

With no T cell sorting beforehand, total RNA was isolated from whole blood. A note on this clonotype: Its target is unknown.

The CDR3 is 13 residues long. Per the germline V gene, CDR1 is SGDLS and CDR2 is YYNGEE. The sequenced sample consisted of blood. The clonotype comes from a human donor with ulcerative colitis or Crohn's disease, or a healthy co-twin of an affected twin (not recorded which). The genes are TRBV9 and TRBJ2-2; TCRdb designates TRBD1, a call that cannot be tested without DNA. CDR3 amino acids: CASSVAGGWELFF.